The 4 T cell receptor beta chains below were found in one sample sequenced in a study of CD8 T cells in Susac syndrome. An input of about 0.45 to 1 ug of RNA was subjected to reverse transcription using random hexamers. One entry per CDR3 protein results from TCRdb running MiXCR on the immunoSEQ multiplex PCR reads. Here the sample spans 75,000 or so distinct CDR3 sequences, 94% being singletons. Sequenced material: CD8+ T cells from PBMCs. The receptors shown here come from a human donor with Susac syndrome.

This clonotype was counted a single time. The chain couples TRBV29-1 to TRBJ2-3, with D hard to call. Per germline, CDR1 SQVTM and CDR2 ANQGSEA. Trimming left V 0 bases short and J 0 bases short, with 13 bases between. This CDR3 is built from 16 residues. CDR3 DNA sequence: TGCAGCGTTGAAGATCCCCAGTCCTCTAGCACAGATACGCAGTATTTT. It is translated as CSVEDPQSSSTDTQYF.

V and J are TRBV5-6 and TRBJ2-5; a possible D gene is TRBD1 (5 bases). CDR3 length equals 13 residues. Germline V CDR1 and CDR2: SGHDT, YYEEEE. Deletions cut 2 bases from V and 2 bases from J, with 7 bases between. The DNA for the CDR3 is TGTGCCAGCAGCTTCAGGACACAAGAGACCCAGTACTTC. Encoded protein: CASSFRTQETQYF. The full variable domain, in which reference TRBV5-6 and TRBJ2-5 provide the parts outside the CDR3, is DAGVTQSPTHLIKTRGQQVTLRCSPKSGHDTVSWYQQALGQGPQFIFQYYEEEERQRGNFPDRFSGHQFPNYSSELNVNALLLGDSALYLCASSFRTQETQYFGPGTRLLVL.

Here the CDR3 reads CASLSGGQETQYF. CDR3 nucleotides: TGTGCCAGTCTATCGGGAGGCCAAGAGACCCAGTACTTC. The rearrangement uses TRBV2 and TRBJ2-5; TRBD2 agrees at 7 bases. The trim removed 9 bases at V and 1 base at J, leaving 5 bases unmatched. The CDR3 spans 13 residues. In germline, CDR1 is SNHLY, CDR2 FYNNEI.

CDR3 region: CASSVLTGDNEQFF. The CDR3 coding sequence is TGTGCCAGTAGCGTTCTCACAGGGGACAATGAGCAGTTCTTC. The chain joins TRBV19 to TRBJ2-1, with 7 bases aligning to TRBD1. Germline CDR1 LNHDA, CDR2 SQIVND (reference sequence). There are 14 residues in the CDR3. V lost 6 bases, J lost 5 bases, and 7 bases stayed unmatched.